These 22 T cell receptor beta chains were all obtained from the same sample, sequenced in a study of CD8 T cells in Susac syndrome. The RNA input was roughly 0.45 to 1 ug, and it was reverse transcribed with random hexamers. TCRdb fed the immunoSEQ multiplex PCR reads into MiXCR, producing one record per CDR3 protein. The sample holds about 85,000 distinct CDR3 sequences, about 95% seen once. Sequenced: CD8+ T cells from PBMCs. The receptor source for this set is a human donor with Susac syndrome.

The chain employs TRBV20-1 and TRBJ2-7; D perhaps matches TRBD1 (6 bases). CDR1 and CDR2 (germline): DFQATT, SNEGSKA (reference sequence). The V gene lost 0 bases and the J gene lost 3 bases, with 9 bases spanning the gap. The CDR3 length is 13 residues. CDR3: CSARDRDNYEQYF. The DNA for the CDR3 is TGCAGTGCTAGAGATCGGGACAACTACGAGCAGTACTTC.

V and J are TRBV3-1 and TRBJ1-4; 8 nucleotides line up with TRBD1. Germline CDR1 reads LGHDT; CDR2 reads YNNKEL (reference sequence). With 4 bases clipped from V and 5 bases from J, the junction kept 3 bases outside the gene matches. The CDR3 is 14 residues long. The CDR3 DNA reads TGTGCCAGCAGCCCCGGGACAGGAAATGAAAAACTGTTTTTT. Translating it yields CASSPGTGNEKLFF.

The gene calls are TRBV27 and TRBJ2-7; 7 nucleotides line up with TRBD1. Germline CDR1 MNHEY, CDR2 SMNVEV (reference sequence). This CDR3 has 14 amino acids. V lost 3 bases to trimming and J lost 2 bases; unmatched junction nucleotides: 4. CDR3: CASSFAQGTYEQYF. The CDR3 DNA reads TGTGCCAGCAGTTTTGCACAGGGGACCTACGAGCAGTACTTC.

The table lists this clonotype with a count of one. The CDR3 nucleotides are TGTGCCAGCAGCTCCGGACAGGGCGGCTACGAGCAGTACTTC. This gives the protein CASSSGQGGYEQYF. The chain combines TRBV11-2 with TRBJ2-7; TRBD1 aligns across 8 bases. V dropped 4 bases and J dropped 3; count of bases not matched to a gene: 5. Germline V CDR1 and CDR2: SGHAT, FQNNGV. There are 14 residues in the CDR3.

The chain employs TRBV4-3 and TRBJ2-4; D is unresolved. Germline loops: CDR1 LGHNA, CDR2 YSLEER. The V and J ends lost 0 bases and 8 bases respectively, with 8 bases between them. The CDR3 length is 13 residues. The CDR3, as DNA: TGCGCCAGCAGCCAAGAACCTTTGGACATTCAGTACTTC. This gives the protein CASSQEPLDIQYF.

The rearrangement joins TRBV30 to TRBJ2-3; possible D gene TRBD2, 6 bases. Germline V gene sequence: CDR1 GTSNPN, CDR2 SVGIG (reference sequence). The CDR3 totals 16 residues. V was cut by 3 bases and J by 2 bases, with 18 bases left in between. The CDR3 protein is CAWRVPWDSFTDTQYF. The CDR3 bases are TGTGCCTGGAGAGTCCCGTGGGACTCATTCACAGATACGCAGTATTTT.

The chain recombines TRBV20-1 with TRBJ2-1; 9 positions match TRBD1. The V gene's germline CDR1 is DFQATT and CDR2 SNEGSKA (reference sequence). Trimming removed 5 bases from V and 6 bases from J; junction bases left unmatched: 8. The CDR3 covers 14 residues. CDR3 DNA: TGCAGTGCTTGGGACAGGGACGGGGTCAATGAGCAGTTCTTC. Protein: CSAWDRDGVNEQFF.

The chain carries TRBV4-3 and TRBJ2-3; the match to TRBD1 covers 8 bases. The CDR3 loop spans 18 amino acids. Germline values: CDR1 LGHNA, CDR2 YSLEER. Losses at the gene ends were 1 base for V and 3 bases for J; bases not matched to a gene: 12. CDR3 DNA: TGCGCCAGCAGCCAAGCGCTAGAGGGCGGACAGGGAACAGATACGCAGTATTTT. Translating gives CASSQALEGGQGTDTQYF.

This clonotype was counted a single time. The V gene is TRBV11-2, the J gene TRBJ1-2, with D maybe TRBD1 (6 bases). Trimming took off 3 bases at V and 4 bases at J, with 12 bases between the two ends. Germline V CDR1 and CDR2: SGHAT, FQNNGV. The CDR3 runs to 14 residues. Here the CDR3 reads CASSFGTYGYGYTF. CDR3 DNA: TGTGCCAGCAGCTTCGGGACATACGGCTATGGCTACACCTTC.

V is TRBV30 and J is TRBJ1-2, with D tentatively TRBD1 (6 bases). The CDR3 is 13 residues long. Germline CDR1 is GTSNPN and CDR2 is SVGIG (reference sequence). Trimming took 0 bases from V and 2 from J, leaving 7 bases between them. CDR3 sequence: CAWSVTGNYGYTF. The DNA of the CDR3 is TGTGCCTGGAGTGTCACAGGGAACTATGGCTACACCTTC.

V is TRBV12-3 or TRBV12-4 and J is TRBJ2-3, with 14 bases matching TRBD2. This CDR3 comprises 21 residues. Unmatched junction bases numbered 17, after V lost 6 bases and J lost 0 bases. The CDR3 here is CASSRGTSGSGPPSSTDTQYF. The DNA of the CDR3 is TGTGCCAGCAGCCGAGGGACTAGCGGGAGTGGGCCCCCCTCTAGCACAGATACGCAGTATTTT.

There are a few counts of this clonotype. The rearrangement joins TRBV9 to TRBJ2-3; no reliable D call. The CDR3 sequence is 12 residues long. Germline CDR1 SGDLS, CDR2 YYNGEE. With 0 bases removed from V and 5 bases from J, the gap between germline ends came to 4 bases. The chain's CDR3 is CASSVGGDTQYF. The CDR3 region has the DNA TGTGCCAGCAGCGTAGGGGGAGATACGCAGTATTTT.

This chain uses TRBV27 with TRBJ1-2, with 8 bases identical to TRBD1. CDR1 MNHEY and CDR2 SMNVEV come from the germline V gene (reference sequence). This CDR3 has 15 residues. The V and J ends lost 4 bases and 0 bases, in that order; junction bases with no gene match: 4. CDR3 in amino acids: CASSSRTGTNYGYTF. The CDR3 DNA reads TGTGCCAGCAGTTCCCGGACAGGGACTAACTATGGCTACACCTTC.

V and J are TRBV12-3 or TRBV12-4 and TRBJ2-1; D is perhaps TRBD1 (5 bases). The ends were cut back, 6 bases at V and 8 bases at J, with 17 bases in the middle. The CDR3 spans 14 residues. This CDR3 is CASRRGGWSDEQFF. The CDR3, as DNA: TGTGCCAGCAGAAGGGGTGGGTGGAGCGATGAGCAGTTCTTC.

This chain connects TRBV20-1 to TRBJ2-7; a weak D match, TRBD1 (5 bases). The germline V gene has CDR1 DFQATT and CDR2 SNEGSKA (reference sequence). This CDR3 contains 13 residues. Trimming pared 2 bases from V and 6 bases from J, leaving 14 bases between. In DNA form, the CDR3 reads TGCAGTGCTAGAATAGGGGATAGAGGCGAGCAGTACTTC. Protein sequence: CSARIGDRGEQYF.

This chain connects TRBV2 to TRBJ2-3, with D unclear. The V gene's germline CDR1 is SNHLY and CDR2 FYNNEI. V was clipped by 0 bases and J by 2 bases, with 6 bases between them. The CDR3 runs 14 residues. As DNA, the CDR3 is TGTGCCAGCAGTGAAGCGGGCGACACAGATACGCAGTATTTT. Residues: CASSEAGDTDTQYF.

The CDR3 DNA reads TGCAGTGCTAGACGAGATAGGGGCAATGAGCAGTTCTTC. The encoded protein is CSARRDRGNEQFF. V usage is TRBV20-1 and J usage is TRBJ2-1; TRBD1 is a possible D gene (5 bases). The CDR3 runs to 13 residues. The germline V gene encodes CDR1 DFQATT and CDR2 SNEGSKA (reference sequence). V was shortened by 2 bases and J by 6 bases, with 11 bases between the two germline ends.

The genes are TRBV6-5 and TRBJ2-1; D gene unclear. Germline loops: CDR1 MNHEY, CDR2 SVGAGI. This CDR3 region has 9 residues. Deletions cut 9 bases from V and 8 bases from J, with 5 bases between. CDR3 nucleotide sequence: TGTGCCAGTGGATATGAGCAGTTCTTC. Translation gives CASGYEQFF.

This chain uses TRBV27 with TRBJ1-1; 10 bases fit TRBD1. The length of the CDR3 is 18 residues. Germline loops: CDR1 MNHEY, CDR2 SMNVEV (reference sequence). V was pared by 5 bases and J by 1 base, with 13 bases of the junction left unmatched. This CDR3 reads CASSPYGGTGVSNTEAFF. CDR3 bases: TGTGCCAGCAGTCCGTATGGCGGGACAGGGGTTTCGAACACTGAAGCTTTCTTT.

The chain combines TRBV6-4 with TRBJ2-1, with a tentative D call TRBD2 (6 bases). V was cut by 0 bases and J by 8 bases, with 14 bases left in between. This CDR3 contains 15 residues. Germline V gene sequence: CDR1 MRHNA, CDR2 SNTAGT. The CDR3 nucleotides read TGTGCCAGCAGTGACTCTCCCCGGGAGCGGCATGAGCAGTTCTTC. It specifies CASSDSPRERHEQFF.

The chain links TRBV7-2 to TRBJ2-5, with D unclear. The length of the CDR3 is 12 residues. The V gene lost 5 bases and the J gene lost 5 bases, with 9 bases spanning the gap. CDR1 and CDR2 from the germline V gene are SGHTA and FQGNSA. The CDR3: CASSALPETQYF. The DNA for the CDR3 is TGTGCCAGCAGCGCCCTTCCTGAGACCCAGTACTTC.

The chain recombines TRBV12-3 or TRBV12-4 with TRBJ2-5, with D unresolved. Trimming removed 5 bases from V and 4 bases from J, with 11 bases in between. The length of the CDR3 is 13 residues. The CDR3 reads CASSLLDRETQYF. DNA of the CDR3: TGTGCCAGCAGTCTCCTCGACCGAGAGACCCAGTACTTC.